This T cell receptor beta chain derives from a study of cytomegalovirus exposure and HLA in healthy donors. Findings of the study overall: For most subjects, TCR beta sequences were reported to predict HLA-A and HLA-B alleles with accuracy. In vitro data verified a few CMV-associated chains as specific for CMV antigens.

The CDR3 is 16 residues long. Trimming took 3 bases from V and 3 from J; bases not matched to a gene: 10. Germline V gives CDR1 SQVTM, CDR2 ANQGSEA. PCR involved 60 Vbeta and 13 Jbeta primers. The method was immunoSEQ multiplex PCR; TCRdb's version includes in-frame clones alone and lacks a portion of them. The sample yields around 200,000 clones, roughly 79% seen once. This clone was recorded once. Its antigen is currently unknown. The rearrangement uses TRBV29-1 and TRBJ2-1; 8 bases fit TRBD1. Material for sequencing was PBMCs. This clonotype originated in a man aged 18 to 35 in good health and CMV-seronegative. CDR3 in DNA: TGCAGCGTTGAGGAGGGCCAGGGGGCTTACTACAATGAGCAGTTCTTC. Residues: CSVEEGQGAYYNEQFF.